This TCR beta chain was captured by sequencing in a study of cytomegalovirus exposure and HLA in healthy donors. The V end lost 0 bases, the J end lost 0 bases, and 7 bases lay between the germline ends. Germline-derived CDR1 and CDR2 are SGDLS and YYNGEE. This CDR3 comprises 15 residues. The primer mix had 60 Vbeta and 13 Jbeta primers. Assay used: immunoSEQ multiplex PCR; TCRdb lists only in-frame clones, some missing. Its table records approximately 130,000 clones. Sequencing was carried out using PBMCs. The TCR originated in a woman aged 55 to 70 in good health and CMV-seronegative. V is TRBV9 and J is TRBJ1-5; D gene ambiguous. CDR3 DNA sequence: TGTGCCAGCAGCGTAGCAGGAAATAGCAATCAGCCCCAGCATTTT. Its translation: CASSVAGNSNQPQHF.